Listed here is a single T cell receptor (beta chain). Its antigen is unidentified. PCR used 60 Vbeta primers and 13 Jbeta primers. The data were produced by immunoSEQ multiplex PCR, yet TCRdb's version contains in-frame clones alone and is incomplete. The repertoire consists of approximately 150,000 clones, with over 70% occurring once and the leading ten covering around 1.5%. The data were obtained in a study of cytomegalovirus exposure and HLA in healthy donors. Study-wide points: Overall, approximately 180 TCR beta chains were annotated as cytomegalovirus-associated.

The sequenced material came from PBMCs. The clonotype originates from a woman under 30 in good health and CMV-seronegative.

The CDR3 DNA follows: TGTGCCAGCAGCCGACCGGGACAGTTAAACAATGAGCAGTTCTTC. This codes for CASSRPGQLNNEQFF. J is TRBJ2-1 and V is TRBV7-8; the match to TRBD1 covers 7 bases. Germline CDR1 is SGHVS and CDR2 is FQNEAQ. V lost 5 bases and J lost 5; bases outside the gene matches: 9. The CDR3 is 15 residues long.